These 8 T cell receptor beta chains share one sample of origin, sequenced in a study of cytomegalovirus exposure and HLA in healthy donors. Amplification used 60 Vbeta primers and 13 Jbeta primers. Sequencing was performed with immunoSEQ multiplex PCR; in TCRdb, only in-frame clones are kept and a portion is missing. This sample has over 85,000 clones, with around 78% found just once. The specimen sequenced was PBMCs. These receptors were collected from a man aged 40-50 years in good health and CMV-seronegative.

V usage is TRBV5-1 and J usage is TRBJ2-3, with 7 bases aligning to TRBD1. V shed 4 bases and J 3 bases; nucleotides not matched to a gene: 5. The CDR3 runs to 14 residues. The germline V gene has CDR1 SGHRS and CDR2 YFSETQ. The CDR3 sequence is CASSPGTETDTQYF. The CDR3 nucleotides are TGCGCCAGCAGCCCCGGGACAGAAACAGATACGCAGTATTTT.

This clone was found once. The rearrangement uses TRBV5-6 and TRBJ2-7; D may be TRBD1 (5 bases). V was pared by 5 bases and J by 3 bases, with 12 bases between. The CDR3 length is 13 residues. Per the germline V gene, CDR1 is SGHDT and CDR2 is YYEEEE. CDR3 loop: CASRPYDSYEQYF. The CDR3 DNA reads as TGTGCCAGCAGACCGTACGACAGCTACGAGCAGTACTTC.

This clone was observed a few times. This chain uses TRBV4-3 with TRBJ1-2, with D uncertain. The V end was cut by 0 bases, the J end by 2 bases, with 10 bases between. This CDR3 is built from 15 residues. Germline V CDR1 and CDR2: LGHNA, YSLEER. CDR3: CASSQDRVSNYGYTF. CDR3 DNA sequence: TGCGCCAGCAGCCAAGATCGAGTGTCGAACTATGGCTACACCTTC.

The rearrangement links TRBV11-2 to TRBJ2-5, with 9 positions matching TRBD2. Per the germline V gene, CDR1 is SGHAT and CDR2 is FQNNGV. The CDR3 sequence is 17 residues long. The V and J ends lost 1 base and 4 bases, in that order; junction bases with no gene match: 10. For the CDR3, the DNA is TGTGCCAGCAGCTTAGGGGCCGCGGGGGGGCATGGAGAGACCCAGTACTTC. It is translated as CASSLGAAGGHGETQYF.

The chain recombines TRBV5-4 with TRBJ2-3, with 7 bases fitting TRBD2. V dropped 4 bases and J dropped 5; count of bases not matched to a gene: 16. Looked up from germline, CDR1 is SGHNT and CDR2 is YYREEE (reference sequence). CDR3 length: 17 amino acids. CDR3 region: CASSLPSPRGEGDTQYF. The CDR3 coding sequence is TGTGCCAGCAGCCTCCCAAGCCCTCGCGGGGAGGGAGATACGCAGTATTTT.

The chain employs TRBV9 and TRBJ2-3, with no clear D. Germline-derived CDR1 and CDR2 are SGDLS and YYNGEE. The CDR3 spans 14 residues. V lost 0 bases and J lost 0, with 5 bases in between. The CDR3 region is CASSVGGSTDTQYF. CDR3 DNA sequence: TGTGCCAGCAGCGTAGGCGGAAGCACAGATACGCAGTATTTT.

The chain combines TRBV5-1 with TRBJ2-7; 8 positions match TRBD2. The CDR3 extends over 16 amino acids. CDR1 and CDR2 (germline): SGHRS, YFSETQ. The V gene end was trimmed by 5 bases and the J gene end by 0 bases; junction bases not matched to a gene: 10. Written as DNA, the CDR3 is TGCGCCAGCAGTCGAAGCGGGGGCGACAGCTCCTACGAGCAGTACTTC. It encodes CASSRSGGDSSYEQYF.

The chain links TRBV7-3 to TRBJ1-3, with a tentative D call TRBD1 (5 bases). Trimming took 5 bases from V and 0 from J, leaving 11 bases between them. The germline CDR1 and CDR2 sequences are SGHTA and FQGTGA. There are 15 residues in the CDR3. In nucleotides, the CDR3 is TGTGCCAGCAGCCCCACAGGAGACTCTGGAAACACCATATATTTT. It yields the protein CASSPTGDSGNTIYF. Using reference TRBV7-3 and TRBJ1-3 for the parts outside the CDR3, the full variable domain is GAGVSQTPSNKVTEKGKYVELRCDPISGHTALYWYRQSLGQGPEFLIYFQGTGAADDSGLPNDRFFAVRPEGSVSTLKIQRTERGDSAVYLCASSPTGDSGNTIYFGEGSWLTVV.